The clone carrying this T cell receptor beta chain was found many times. This sample is part of a study of regulatory T cells in long-lasting Graves disease. This CDR3 has 14 amino acids. Germline CDR1 SGHAT, CDR2 FQNNGV. The V end lost 5 bases, the J end lost 0 bases, and 11 bases lay between the germline ends. Building of the TCR beta libraries involved iRepertoire HTBI primers and Arm-PCR of CDR3 regions. MiXCR was run by TCRdb on the multiplex PCR reads, yielding one entry per CDR3 protein. The sample comprises about 540,000 distinct CDR3 sequences, approximately 13% of which are singletons, and 8% to 10% rests with the top ten. Time point given: newly diagnosed GD, antithyroid drugs for less than 3 months. Extracted PBMC RNA gave rise to the TCR library. In addition, the sample was reused for a study of T cells in Graves' hyperthyroidism and ophthalmopathy. That source adds: Clinicians diagnosed patients from clinical symptoms, serum thyroxine and TRAb, thyroid ultrasound and orbital computed tomography.

This sequence originates from a young man with Graves disease. The rearrangement uses TRBV11-2 and TRBJ2-7; no clear D. The sample was peripheral blood mononuclear cells (PBMCs), taken at new diagnosis, from a patient treated with antithyroid drugs. The CDR3 DNA is TGTGCCAGCAGCCCCCATCAGGTCTCCTACGAGCAGTACTTC. Encoded protein: CASSPHQVSYEQYF.